These 11 T cell receptor beta chains were all obtained from the same sample, sequenced in a study of immune evolution from preneoplasia to lung adenocarcinoma. This table comes from immunoSEQ multiplex PCR, and its TCRdb copy is limited to in-frame clones, with some not included. The table lists 25,000 or so clones, roughly 70% of them singletons. The source material was FFPE invasive lung adenocarcinoma tissue. Receptor source: a person aged 55 to 70 with invasive lung adenocarcinoma. Some clones in this sample may be carry-over from other donors' samples.

The chain recombines TRBV7-2 with TRBJ2-2; D might be TRBD2 (6 bases). V lost 2 bases and J 1 base, leaving 8 bases between the germline ends. Germline lookup yields CDR1 SGHTA and CDR2 FQGNSA. This CDR3 is built from 15 residues. This chain's CDR3 is CASSLQRVNTGELFF. CDR3 DNA: TGTGCCAGCAGCTTACAGCGGGTGAACACCGGGGAGCTGTTTTTT.

This sequence joins TRBV5-1 and TRBJ2-5; D may be TRBD1 (5 bases). Germline-derived CDR1 and CDR2 are SGHRS and YFSETQ. The CDR3 runs to 14 residues. V was trimmed by 2 bases and J by 2 bases, leaving 10 bases between them. The CDR3 coding sequence is TGCGCCAGCAGCTTCCAAGGGGATCAAGAGACCCAGTACTTC. It yields the protein CASSFQGDQETQYF.

The chain carries TRBV11-2 and TRBJ2-1, with a tentative D call TRBD2 (5 bases). From germline, CDR1 is SGHAT and CDR2 FQNNGV. The V gene lost 2 bases and the J gene lost 4 bases, with 12 bases spanning the gap. This CDR3 spans 15 amino acids. The CDR3 DNA sequence: TGTGCCAGCAGCTTATCTCCGGGAAGGTACAATGAGCAGTTCTTC. Its translation is CASSLSPGRYNEQFF.

The chain recombines TRBV5-6 with TRBJ2-1, with TRBD1 identical over 7 bases. Looked up from germline, CDR1 is SGHDT and CDR2 is YYEEEE. V trimming: 1 base; J trimming: 0 bases; junction bases outside the gene matches: 1. The CDR3 is made up of 15 amino acids. The CDR3 loop is CASSLSGGSYNEQFF. CDR3 in DNA: TGTGCCAGCAGCTTGTCAGGGGGCTCCTACAATGAGCAGTTCTTC.

J is TRBJ2-7 and V is TRBV7-9; 7 positions agree with TRBD1. V shed 1 base, J shed 10 bases, and the junction held 4 bases outside the gene matches. The germline V gene encodes CDR1 SEHNR and CDR2 FQNEAQ (reference sequence). This CDR3 is 12 amino acids long. CDR3 amino acids: CASSLVRGSQYF. The CDR3 DNA sequence: TGTGCCAGCAGCTTAGTCAGGGGGTCCCAGTACTTC.

This chain links TRBV2 with TRBJ1-3; D is uncertain. Trimming stripped 4 bases from V and 4 bases from J, with 8 bases between. The CDR3 has 13 residues. The germline V gene encodes CDR1 SNHLY and CDR2 FYNNEI. The CDR3 DNA reads as TGTGCCAGCAGTGGGTCAGCCGGAAACACCATATATTTT. Translated: CASSGSAGNTIYF.

This clone was observed once. V and J are TRBV5-1 and TRBJ2-1, with D tentatively TRBD2 (5 bases). This CDR3 spans 13 amino acids. CDR1 is SGHRS and CDR2 is YFSETQ in the germline V gene. With 6 bases removed from V and 6 bases from J, the gap between germline ends came to 13 bases. The CDR3 region is CASTRRGSNEQFF. As DNA, the CDR3 is TGCGCCAGCACAAGGCGTGGGAGCAATGAGCAGTTCTTC. The full variable domain, completed using reference TRBV5-1 and TRBJ2-1, is KAGVTQTPRYLIKTRGQQVTLSCSPISGHRSVSWYQQTPGQGLQFLFEYFSETQRNKGNFPGRFSGRQFSNSRSEMNVSTLELGDSALYLCASTRRGSNEQFFGPGTRLTVL.

This clone was detected a few times. For the CDR3, the DNA is TGCAGCGTTGGGGGGCTAGGGGAGACCCAGTACTTC. Amino acids: CSVGGLGETQYF. The V call is TRBV29-1, the J call TRBJ2-5; maybe TRBD1 (6 bases). Germline CDR1 SQVTM, CDR2 ANQGSEA. The CDR3 spans 12 residues. V shed 4 bases and J shed 5 bases, with 11 bases lying between them.

This clone was seen more than once but under ten times. The chain has TRBV29-1 and TRBJ2-1, with a weak D call TRBD1 (6 bases). Germline V gene lookup returns CDR1 SQVTM and CDR2 ANQGSEA. This CDR3 is built from 14 residues. The V gene lost 5 bases and the J gene lost 5 bases, with 16 bases spanning the gap. The CDR3 nucleotides are TGCAGCGTTTACAGGGTGGGCGTCCACAATGAGCAGTTCTTC. Its protein is CSVYRVGVHNEQFF.

The chain combines TRBV7-3 with TRBJ2-2; D ambiguous. This CDR3 is built from 13 residues. Germline V CDR1 and CDR2: SGHTA, FQGTGA. V lost 1 base, J lost 4 bases, and 4 bases lay in between. The CDR3 sequence is CASSLIATGELFF. The CDR3 coding sequence is TGTGCCAGCAGCTTAATCGCCACCGGGGAGCTGTTTTTT. Full variable domain (outside the CDR3, taken from reference TRBV7-3 and TRBJ2-2): GAGVSQTPSNKVTEKGKYVELRCDPISGHTALYWYRQSLGQGPEFLIYFQGTGAADDSGLPNDRFFAVRPEGSVSTLKIQRTERGDSAVYLCASSLIATGELFFGEGSRLTVL.

This clone came up a few times. The chain combines TRBV29-1 with TRBJ2-1, with 7 bases lining up with TRBD2. CDR3 length: 14 residues. In germline, CDR1 is SQVTM, CDR2 ANQGSEA. Germline trimming cut 3 bases from V and 7 bases from J; bases unmatched to any gene: 9. This chain's CDR3 is CSVDGSAGANEQFF. The DNA for the CDR3 is TGCAGCGTTGATGGGTCGGCGGGAGCAAATGAGCAGTTCTTC.